This T cell receptor (beta chain) originates from a study of CXCR3-negative and CXCR3-positive naive CD8 T cells. Notes on the study in general: Researchers reported similar TRBV-TRBJ usage in naive CXCR3-negative and CXCR3-positive cells, though memory differed. Whereas both naive subsets had comparably high diversity, memory CD8+ cells had much lower diversity. Most assays were run on fresh PBMCs (CXCR3 expression partially decreased after cryopreservation).

5' RACE that incorporated UMI labels was used to prepare the TRB cDNA libraries. From its re-call of the 5' RACE reads, TCRdb lists each CDR3 protein once, without DNA. This listing includes over 45,000 distinct CDR3 sequences. Subsets of CD8+ T cells were each sorted in triplicate at 300,000 cells apiece. The CDR3 has 15 residues. Germline lookup yields CDR1 SEHNR and CDR2 FQNEAQ (reference sequence). With respect to this clonotype: The antigen remains unidentified.

The sequencing sample was made of memory CD8+ T cells from blood. This TCR came from a human donor in good health. Some clones in this sample may be carry-over from other donors' samples. V usage is TRBV7-9 and J usage is TRBJ1-2. CDR3 residues: CASSQLELANHGYTF.